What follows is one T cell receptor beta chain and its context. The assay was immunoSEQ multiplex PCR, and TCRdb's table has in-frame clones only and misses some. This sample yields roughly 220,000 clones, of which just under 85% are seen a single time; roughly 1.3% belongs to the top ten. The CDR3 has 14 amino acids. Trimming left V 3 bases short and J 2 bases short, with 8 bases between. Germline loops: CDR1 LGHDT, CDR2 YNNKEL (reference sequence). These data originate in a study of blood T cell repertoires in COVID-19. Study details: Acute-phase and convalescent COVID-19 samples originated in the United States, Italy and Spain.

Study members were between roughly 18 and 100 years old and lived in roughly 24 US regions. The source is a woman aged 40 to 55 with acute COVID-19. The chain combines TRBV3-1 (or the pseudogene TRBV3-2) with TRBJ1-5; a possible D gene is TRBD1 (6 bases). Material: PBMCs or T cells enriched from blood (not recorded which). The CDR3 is CASSQAGGNQPQHF. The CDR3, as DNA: TGTGCCAGCAGCCAGGCAGGGGGCAATCAGCCCCAGCATTTT.